This paragraph covers one TCR beta chain sequence. The sample belongs to a study of T cells in localized non-small cell lung cancer. TCRdb's table, derived via immunoSEQ multiplex PCR, lists solely in-frame clones and lacks some. The sample has 15,000 to 20,000 clones, around 90% seen once. Germline CDR1 SGHRS, CDR2 YFSETQ. The J segment lost 2 bases and the V segment lost 4 bases, leaving 9 bases of the junction unmatched. The CDR3 has 16 amino acids. The chain couples TRBV5-1 to TRBJ2-1, with 7 bases that match TRBD2. Sequenced material: peripheral blood mononuclear cells, taken before any cancer treatment. The clonotype comes from a woman between 40 and 69 years old with stage III lung adenocarcinoma. CDR3 sequence: CASSLPTGGAYNEQFF. DNA for the CDR3: TGCGCCAGCAGCCTACCTACTGGGGGGGCCTACAATGAGCAGTTCTTC.